Below are 10 T cell receptor beta chains sequenced from a single sample in a study of blood T cell repertoires in COVID-19. TCRdb's table, derived via immunoSEQ multiplex PCR, lists solely in-frame clones and lacks some. The sample yields about 170,000 clones, roughly 78% seen once. The sequencing sample was made of PBMCs or T cells enriched from blood (not recorded which). The receptors were sampled from a woman in her 70s in a cohort exposed to, infected with or recovered from COVID-19 (not recorded which).

CDR3 sequence (DNA): TGTGCCAGCAGTGTGGGGGAGGGCCTGGAGACCCAGTACTTC. Its protein product is CASSVGEGLETQYF. The chain is built from TRBV2 and TRBJ2-5, with 7 bases lining up with TRBD2. The CDR3 covers 14 residues. J was trimmed by 5 bases and V by 4 bases; bases with no gene match: 7. The germline V gene has CDR1 SNHLY and CDR2 FYNNEI.

V gene TRBV6-6 combines with J gene TRBJ1-5, with 9 bases fitting TRBD1. Looked up from germline, CDR1 is MNHNY and CDR2 is SVGAGI (reference sequence). The V segment lost 5 bases and the J segment 6 bases; nucleotides outside the gene matches: 14. This CDR3 is 17 amino acids long. Written as DNA, the CDR3 is TGTGCCAGCAGTCCCACGACCGGGACAGGGTTGAGTCAGCCCCAGCATTTT. It encodes CASSPTTGTGLSQPQHF.

This chain joins TRBV30 and TRBJ2-1, with D possibly TRBD2 on 5 matching bases. V was shortened by 3 bases and J by 1 base, with 10 bases between the two germline ends. This CDR3 contains 14 residues. CDR1 and CDR2 (germline): GTSNPN, SVGIG (reference sequence). The CDR3 sequence is CAWSKAVSYNEQFF. The CDR3 nucleotides read TGTGCCTGGAGCAAAGCGGTTTCCTACAATGAGCAGTTCTTC. Together with reference TRBV30 and TRBJ2-1, the CDR3 gives the full variable domain: SQTIHQWPATLVQPVGSPLSLECTVEGTSNPNLYWYRQAAGRGLQLLFYSVGIGQISSEVPQNLSASRPQDRQFILSSKKLLLSDSGFYLCAWSKAVSYNEQFFGPGTRLTVL.

This clone was recorded a few times. This rearrangement joins TRBV2 to TRBJ1-4; 10 bases are shared with TRBD1. Trimming took 4 bases from V and 2 from J; bases not matched to a gene: 4. The CDR3 is 16 amino acids. The germline CDR1 and CDR2 sequences are SNHLY and FYNNEI. Written as DNA, the CDR3 is TGTGCCAGCAGTGTTGGACAGGGGGTCACTAATGAAAAACTGTTTTTT. Translation: CASSVGQGVTNEKLFF.

The chain recombines TRBV2 with TRBJ2-3; D not resolved. Germline CDR1 is SNHLY and CDR2 is FYNNEI. V was cut by 7 bases and J by 3 bases, with 11 bases left in between. The length of the CDR3 is 13 residues. The CDR3 loop is CASNRLVTDTQYF. DNA for the CDR3: TGTGCCAGCAACAGATTGGTGACAGATACGCAGTATTTT.

The chain uses TRBV2 and TRBJ2-2; D might be TRBD2 (5 bases). The V gene's germline CDR1 is SNHLY and CDR2 FYNNEI. The V end was cut by 5 bases, the J end by 5 bases, with 9 bases between. The CDR3 spans 13 residues. For the CDR3, the DNA is TGTGCCAGCAGTTCAAGAGGGACCGGGGAGCTGTTTTTT. It yields the protein CASSSRGTGELFF. Combining the CDR3 with reference TRBV2 and TRBJ2-2 gives the whole variable domain EPEVTQTPSHQVTQMGQEVILRCVPISNHLYFYWYRQILGQKVEFLVSFYNNEISEKSEIFDDQFSVERPDGSNFTLKIRSTKLEDSAMYFCASSSRGTGELFFGEGSRLTVL.

CDR3 bases: TGTGCCAGCAGCTGGGACAGGGCAGCCTACGAGCAGTACTTC. It yields the protein CASSWDRAAYEQYF. V and J are TRBV11-1 and TRBJ2-7; 9 nucleotides align to TRBD1. The CDR3 extends over 14 amino acids. Germline V gene lookup returns CDR1 SGHAT and CDR2 FQDESV (reference sequence). The trim removed 4 bases at V and 2 bases at J, leaving 3 bases unmatched.

The chain recombines TRBV7-8 with TRBJ2-3, with 11 bases identical to TRBD2. The CDR3 loop spans 16 amino acids. V gave up 5 bases and J gave up 1 base; unmatched junction bases: 5. Germline CDR1 is SGHVS and CDR2 is FQNEAQ. CDR3 nucleotides: TGTGCCAGCAGCACGAATAGCGGGAGGGGCACAGATACGCAGTATTTT. This sequence encodes CASSTNSGRGTDTQYF.

This clone was counted a single time. The rearrangement joins TRBV9 to TRBJ2-7; tentatively, D is TRBD1 (6 bases). Trimming stripped 5 bases from V and 4 bases from J, with 19 bases between. The CDR3 runs 15 residues. Germline CDR1 is SGDLS and CDR2 is YYNGEE. The DNA for the CDR3 is TGTGCCAGCAGTATAGGACAGAGCCGATTGTACGAGCAGTACTTC. It is translated as CASSIGQSRLYEQYF. Full variable domain (remainder filled in from reference TRBV9 and TRBJ2-7): DSGVTQTPKHLITATGQRVTLRCSPRSGDLSVYWYQQSLDQGLQFLIQYYNGEERAKGNILERFSAQQFPDLHSELNLSSLELGDSALYFCASSIGQSRLYEQYFGPGTRLTVT.

Comments on this clone: A junction end diverges from the germline sequence, so it may reflect a read error. The chain has TRBV12-3 or TRBV12-4 and TRBJ1-6, with unresolved D. The CDR3 sequence is 13 residues long. CDR3 nucleotide sequence: TGTGCCAGCAGTTTCGCCGGGAGTTCACCTCTCCACTTT. Amino acids: CASSFAGSSPLHF.